Given below is one TCR beta chain in context. The sample comes from a study of shared clonotypes between healthy human individuals. Naive CD8 cells were CD45RO-negative, positively selected for CCR7, excluding terminally differentiated effector memory CD45RA+ cells. Every subset had its genomic DNA shared out evenly among several immunoSEQ plates. Profiling relied on immunoSEQ multiplex PCR, and the TCRdb table lists in-frame clones only, not all of them. The sample lists approximately 2,000,000 clones, 93% seen once, with more than 1.5% in the top ten. The sequence was obtained from a man aged 18 to 29 in good health. Some clones in this sample may be carry-over from other donors' samples. Input material: naive CD8+ T cells from PBMCs.

CDR3 region: CASRSGSVGRNYGYTF. CDR3 bases: TGCGCCAGCAGATCTGGGTCCGTAGGGAGAAACTATGGCTACACCTTC. V usage is TRBV5-1 and J usage is TRBJ1-2, with no clear D. V was trimmed by 5 bases and J by 2 bases, leaving 19 bases between them. This CDR3 region has 16 residues. CDR1 and CDR2 from the germline V gene are SGHRS and YFSETQ.